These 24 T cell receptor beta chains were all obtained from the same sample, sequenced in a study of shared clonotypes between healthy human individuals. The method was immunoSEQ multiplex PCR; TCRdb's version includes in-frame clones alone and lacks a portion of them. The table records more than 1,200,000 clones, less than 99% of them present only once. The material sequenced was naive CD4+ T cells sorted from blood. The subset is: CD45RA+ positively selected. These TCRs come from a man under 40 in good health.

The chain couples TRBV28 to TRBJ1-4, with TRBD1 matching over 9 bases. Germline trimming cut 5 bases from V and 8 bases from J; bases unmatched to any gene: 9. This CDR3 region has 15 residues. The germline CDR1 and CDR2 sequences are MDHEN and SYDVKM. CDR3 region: CASSATGTGYEKLFF. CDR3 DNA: TGTGCCAGCAGTGCAACCGGGACAGGGTACGAAAAACTGTTTTTT.

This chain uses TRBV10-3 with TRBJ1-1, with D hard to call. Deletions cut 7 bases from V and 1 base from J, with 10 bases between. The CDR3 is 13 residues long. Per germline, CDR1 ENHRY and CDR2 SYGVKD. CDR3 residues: CAINLDQNTEAFF. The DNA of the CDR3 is TGTGCCATCAACCTAGATCAGAACACTGAAGCTTTCTTT.

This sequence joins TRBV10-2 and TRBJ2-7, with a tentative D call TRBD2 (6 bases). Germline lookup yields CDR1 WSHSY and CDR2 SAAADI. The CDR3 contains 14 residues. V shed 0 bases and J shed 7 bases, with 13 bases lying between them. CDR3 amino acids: CASSESLARREQYF. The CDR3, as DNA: TGCGCCAGCAGTGAGTCGCTAGCGCGGCGGGAGCAGTACTTC.

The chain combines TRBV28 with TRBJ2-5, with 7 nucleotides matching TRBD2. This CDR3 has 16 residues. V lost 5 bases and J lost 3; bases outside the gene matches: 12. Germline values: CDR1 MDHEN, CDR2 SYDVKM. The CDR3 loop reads CASSPHMGGGKETQYF. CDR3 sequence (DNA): TGTGCCAGCAGTCCCCATATGGGGGGGGGAAAAGAGACCCAGTACTTC.

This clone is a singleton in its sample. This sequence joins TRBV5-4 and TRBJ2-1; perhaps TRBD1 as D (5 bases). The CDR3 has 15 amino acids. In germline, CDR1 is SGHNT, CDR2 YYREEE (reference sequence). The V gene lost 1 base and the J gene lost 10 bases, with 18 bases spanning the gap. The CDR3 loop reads CASSLKPLGVVEQFF. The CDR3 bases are TGTGCCAGCAGCTTGAAACCGCTAGGGGTTGTGGAGCAGTTCTTC.

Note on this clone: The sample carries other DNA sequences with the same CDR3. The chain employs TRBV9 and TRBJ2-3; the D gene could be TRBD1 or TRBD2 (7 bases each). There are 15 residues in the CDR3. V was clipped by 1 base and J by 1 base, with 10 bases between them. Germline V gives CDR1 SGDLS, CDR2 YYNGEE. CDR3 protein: CASSVSGGGTDTQYF. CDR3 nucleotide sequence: TGTGCCAGCAGCGTATCAGGGGGGGGCACAGATACGCAGTATTTT.

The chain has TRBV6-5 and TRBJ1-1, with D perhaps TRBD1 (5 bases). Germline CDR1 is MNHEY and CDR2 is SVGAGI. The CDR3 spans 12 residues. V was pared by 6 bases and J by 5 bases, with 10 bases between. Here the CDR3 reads CASRHGTTEAFF. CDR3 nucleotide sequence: TGTGCCAGCAGACATGGGACGACTGAAGCTTTCTTT.

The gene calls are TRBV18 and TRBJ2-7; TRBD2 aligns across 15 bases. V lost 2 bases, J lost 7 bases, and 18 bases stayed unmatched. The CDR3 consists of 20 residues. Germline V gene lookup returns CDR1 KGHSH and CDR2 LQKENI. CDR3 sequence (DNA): TGTGCCAGCTCACCATTGGGACTAGCGGGAGGTCTTCTGATGTCGGGAGAGCAGTACTTC. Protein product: CASSPLGLAGGLLMSGEQYF. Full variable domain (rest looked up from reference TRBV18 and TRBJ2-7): NAGVMQNPRHLVRRRGQEARLRCSPMKGHSHVYWYRQLPEEGLKFMVYLQKENIIDESGMPKERFSAEFPKEGPSILRIQQVVRGDSAAYFCASSPLGLAGGLLMSGEQYFGPGTRLTVT.

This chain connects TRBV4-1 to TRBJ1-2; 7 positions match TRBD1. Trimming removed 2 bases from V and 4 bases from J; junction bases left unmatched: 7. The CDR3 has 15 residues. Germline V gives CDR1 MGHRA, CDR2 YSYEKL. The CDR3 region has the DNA TGCGCCAGCAGCCAACGACAGGGCGGGGGCTATGGCTACACCTTC. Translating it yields CASSQRQGGGYGYTF.

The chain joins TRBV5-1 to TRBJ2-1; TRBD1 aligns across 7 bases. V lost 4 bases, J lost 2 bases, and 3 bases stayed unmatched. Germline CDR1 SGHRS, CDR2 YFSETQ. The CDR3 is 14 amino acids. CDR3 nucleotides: TGCGCCAGCAGCCACGGGACAGCCTACAATGAGCAGTTCTTC. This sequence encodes CASSHGTAYNEQFF. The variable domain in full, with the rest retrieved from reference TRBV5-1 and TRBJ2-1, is KAGVTQTPRYLIKTRGQQVTLSCSPISGHRSVSWYQQTPGQGLQFLFEYFSETQRNKGNFPGRFSGRQFSNSRSEMNVSTLELGDSALYLCASSHGTAYNEQFFGPGTRLTVL.

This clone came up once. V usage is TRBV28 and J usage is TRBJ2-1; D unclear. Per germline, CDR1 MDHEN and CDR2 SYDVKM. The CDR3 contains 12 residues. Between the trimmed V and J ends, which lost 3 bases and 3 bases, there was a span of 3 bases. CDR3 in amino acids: CASSFVYNEQFF. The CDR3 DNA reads TGTGCCAGCAGTTTTGTCTACAATGAGCAGTTCTTC.

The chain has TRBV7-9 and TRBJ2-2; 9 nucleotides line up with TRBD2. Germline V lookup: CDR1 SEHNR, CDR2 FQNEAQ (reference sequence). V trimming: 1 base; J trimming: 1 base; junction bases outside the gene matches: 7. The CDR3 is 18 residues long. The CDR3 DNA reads TGTGCCAGCAGCTTAGTTCGGCTAGCGGGAATGAACACCGGGGAGCTGTTTTTT. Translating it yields CASSLVRLAGMNTGELFF.

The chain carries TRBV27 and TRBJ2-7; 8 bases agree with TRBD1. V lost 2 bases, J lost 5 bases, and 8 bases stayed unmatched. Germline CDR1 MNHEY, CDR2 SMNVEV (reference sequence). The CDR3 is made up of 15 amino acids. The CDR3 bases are TGTGCCAGCAGTTTAAACAGGGGGGTGTTAAACGAGCAGTACTTC. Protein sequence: CASSLNRGVLNEQYF.

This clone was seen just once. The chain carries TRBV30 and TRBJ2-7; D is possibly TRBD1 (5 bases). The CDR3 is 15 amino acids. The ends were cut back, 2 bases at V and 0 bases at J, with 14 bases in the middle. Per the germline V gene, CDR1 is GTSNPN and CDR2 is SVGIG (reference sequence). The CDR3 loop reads CAWSPYVGLSYEQYF. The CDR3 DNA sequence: TGTGCCTGGAGTCCCTACGTGGGGCTCTCCTACGAGCAGTACTTC.

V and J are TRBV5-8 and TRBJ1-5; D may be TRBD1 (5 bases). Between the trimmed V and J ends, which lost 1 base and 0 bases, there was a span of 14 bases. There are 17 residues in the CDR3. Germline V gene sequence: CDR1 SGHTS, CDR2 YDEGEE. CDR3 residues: CASSLIGRGYSNQPQHF. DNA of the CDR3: TGTGCCAGCAGCTTGATAGGTAGGGGATATAGCAATCAGCCCCAGCATTTT. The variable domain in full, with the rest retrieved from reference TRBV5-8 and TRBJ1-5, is EAGVTQSPTHLIKTRGQQATLRCSPISGHTSVYWYQQALGLGLQFLLWYDEGEERNRGNFPPRFSGRQFPNYSSELNVNALELEDSALYLCASSLIGRGYSNQPQHFGDGTRLSIL.

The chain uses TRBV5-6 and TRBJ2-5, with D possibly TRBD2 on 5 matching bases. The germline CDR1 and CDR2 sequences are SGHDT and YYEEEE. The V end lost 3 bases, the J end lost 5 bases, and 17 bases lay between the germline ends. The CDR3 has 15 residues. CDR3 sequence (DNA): TGTGCCAGCAGCTCAATACGAGGGAGCGGCGAGACCCAGTACTTC. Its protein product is CASSSIRGSGETQYF.

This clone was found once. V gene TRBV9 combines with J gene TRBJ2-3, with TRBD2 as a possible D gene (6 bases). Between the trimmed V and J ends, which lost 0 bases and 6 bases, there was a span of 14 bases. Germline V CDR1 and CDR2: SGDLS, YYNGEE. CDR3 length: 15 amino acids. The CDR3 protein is CASSVGTSSVDTQYF. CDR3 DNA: TGTGCCAGCAGCGTAGGTACTAGCTCTGTCGATACGCAGTATTTT.

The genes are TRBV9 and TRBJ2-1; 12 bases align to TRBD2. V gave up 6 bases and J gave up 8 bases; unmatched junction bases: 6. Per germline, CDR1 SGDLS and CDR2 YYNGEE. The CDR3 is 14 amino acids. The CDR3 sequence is CASNRLAGEYEQFF. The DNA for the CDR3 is TGTGCCAGCAACAGACTAGCGGGAGAGTATGAGCAGTTCTTC.

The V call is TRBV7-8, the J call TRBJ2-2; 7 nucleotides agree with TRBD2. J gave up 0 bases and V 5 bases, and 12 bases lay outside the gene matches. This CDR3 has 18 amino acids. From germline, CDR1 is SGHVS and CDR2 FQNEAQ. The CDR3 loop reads CASSPTSRLAANTGELFF. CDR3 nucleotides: TGTGCCAGCAGCCCGACCAGCCGTCTAGCGGCGAACACCGGGGAGCTGTTTTTT.

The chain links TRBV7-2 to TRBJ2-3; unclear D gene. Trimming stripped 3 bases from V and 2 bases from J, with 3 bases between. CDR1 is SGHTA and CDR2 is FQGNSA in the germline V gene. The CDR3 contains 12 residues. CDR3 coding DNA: TGTGCCAGCAGCTTTTACACAGATACGCAGTATTTT. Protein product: CASSFYTDTQYF. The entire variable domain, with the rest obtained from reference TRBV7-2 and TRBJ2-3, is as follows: GAGVSQSPSNKVTEKGKDVELRCDPISGHTALYWYRQSLGQGLEFLIYFQGNSAPDKSGLPSDRFSAERTGGSVSTLTIQRTQQEDSAVYLCASSFYTDTQYFGPGTRLTVL.

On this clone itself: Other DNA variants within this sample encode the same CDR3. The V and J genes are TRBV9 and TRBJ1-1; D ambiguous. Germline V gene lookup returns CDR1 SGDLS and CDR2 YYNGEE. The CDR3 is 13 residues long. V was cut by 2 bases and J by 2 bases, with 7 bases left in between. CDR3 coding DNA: TGTGCCAGCAGCGTTTCGGTAAACACTGAAGCTTTCTTT. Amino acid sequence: CASSVSVNTEAFF. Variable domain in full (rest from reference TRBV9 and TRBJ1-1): DSGVTQTPKHLITATGQRVTLRCSPRSGDLSVYWYQQSLDQGLQFLIQYYNGEERAKGNILERFSAQQFPDLHSELNLSSLELGDSALYFCASSVSVNTEAFFGQGTRLTVV.

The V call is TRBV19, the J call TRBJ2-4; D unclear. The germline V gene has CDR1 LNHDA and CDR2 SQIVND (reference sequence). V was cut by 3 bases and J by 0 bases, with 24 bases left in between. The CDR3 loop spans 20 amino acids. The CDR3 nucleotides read TGTGCCAGTAGTATGGATTCCTCACAGAGCTTCGTACTAGCCAAAAACATTCAGTACTTC. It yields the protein CASSMDSSQSFVLAKNIQYF.

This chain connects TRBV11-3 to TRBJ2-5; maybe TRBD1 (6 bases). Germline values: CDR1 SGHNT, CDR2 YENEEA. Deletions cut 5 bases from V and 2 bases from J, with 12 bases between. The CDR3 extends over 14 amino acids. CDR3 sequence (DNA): TGTGCCAGCAGCGCACAGGGAGTACAAGAGACCCAGTACTTC. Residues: CASSAQGVQETQYF.

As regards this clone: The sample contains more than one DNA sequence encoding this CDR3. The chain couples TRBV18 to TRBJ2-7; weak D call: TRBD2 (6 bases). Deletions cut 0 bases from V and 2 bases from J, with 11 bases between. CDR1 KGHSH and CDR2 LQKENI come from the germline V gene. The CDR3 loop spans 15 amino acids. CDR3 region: CASSPPSGRAYEQYF. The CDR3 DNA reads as TGTGCCAGCTCACCACCGTCCGGGAGAGCCTACGAGCAGTACTTC.